This section outlines one T cell receptor (beta chain) sequence together with its context. What it recognizes is unknown. TCRdb keeps only in-frame clones here, not all; method: immunoSEQ multiplex PCR. The sample yields about 66,000 clones, approximately 84% seen once. These data are taken from a study of a mutant IDH1 vaccine in newly diagnosed glioma. Study-level information: Vaccine administration was initiated 4-6 weeks following radiotherapy alone, or with temozolomide cycles. Patients were pretreated with radiotherapy, temozolomide, or both, mostly both.

The V end was cut by 2 bases, the J end by 2 bases, with 4 bases between. The germline V gene encodes CDR1 KGHSH and CDR2 LQKENI. The CDR3 spans 12 residues. Indicated time point: week 11, during vaccination. Doses consisted of 300 ug of mutant IDH1 20-mer peptide each, paired with topical imiquimod. The sequencing used PBMCs, collected from a glioma patient whose treatment included an IDH1 peptide vaccine. The receptor comes from a woman aged 45-60 years with glioma. This chain connects TRBV18 to TRBJ2-7, with D uncertain. CDR3 in amino acids: CASSPSTYEQYF. CDR3 nucleotide sequence: TGTGCCAGCTCACCATCCACCTACGAGCAGTACTTC.